This T cell receptor (beta chain) was captured by sequencing in a study of T cell responses to AZD1222 COVID-19 vaccine. The table came from immunoSEQ multiplex PCR; TCRdb's copy has only in-frame clones and leaves some out. The table has around 84,000 clones, 75% to 90% seen once; the top ten hold about 9.4%. V dropped 4 bases and J dropped 0 bases, with 14 bases sitting between them. CDR3 size: 15 residues. The V gene's germline CDR1 is SQVTM and CDR2 ANQGSEA. Material: peripheral blood, obtained 28 days after the second AZD1222 dose. This sequence joins TRBV29-1 and TRBJ2-3; D possibly corresponds to TRBD2 (6 bases). This receptor was identified in an adult who received the AZD1222 COVID-19 vaccine. CDR3: CSVAGGLASTDTQYF. DNA for the CDR3: TGCAGCGTTGCCGGGGGACTGGCCAGCACAGATACGCAGTATTTT.